A selection of T cell receptor beta chains follows, all from one sample in a study of T cell changes during pregnancy in multiple sclerosis. The protocol was immunoSEQ multiplex PCR, while the TCRdb copy is restricted to in-frame clones and leaves out a portion. The repertoire consists of approximately 50,000 clones, with around 90% occurring once and the leading ten covering around 9.6%. Material: CD8+ T cells from peripheral blood mononuclear cells, obtained after pregnancy. All receptors come from a female donor with multiple sclerosis, enrolled in a pregnancy study. CDR3s include the opening cysteine and the closing phenylalanine or tryptophan. The D gene is left open where the match is weak. Where a row states a size, it is once, few, many or the class of an expanded clone; other rows omit it.

clone size: -
J gene: TRBJ2-1
D gene: -
V gene: TRBV7-9
CDR3 DNA: TGTGCCAGCAGCTTAGTGGCATCATCCCGTTACAATGAGCAGTTCTTC
CDR3 protein: CASSLVASSRYNEQFF

clone size: -
J gene: TRBJ1-4
D gene: TRBD1
V gene: TRBV27
CDR3 DNA: TGTGCCAGCAGTTTCCCGGGACAGGGTAAGACAACTAATGAAAAACTGTTTTTT
CDR3 protein: CASSFPGQGKTTNEKLFF

clone size: -
J gene: TRBJ2-7
D gene: TRBD1
V gene: TRBV5-4
CDR3 DNA: TGTGCCAGCACCGACCCGGACAGGGCTGTCGAGCAGTACTTC
CDR3 protein: CASTDPDRAVEQYF

clone size: few
J gene: TRBJ1-3
D gene: -
V gene: TRBV5-4
CDR3 DNA: TGTGCCAGCAGCTTTGACAGCTCTGGAAACACCATATATTTT
CDR3 protein: CASSFDSSGNTIYF

clone size: -
J gene: TRBJ1-1
D gene: TRBD1
V gene: TRBV9
CDR3 DNA: TGTGCCAGCAGCGGAGGGCAGGGGGGATACACTGAAGCTTTCTTT
CDR3 protein: CASSGGQGGYTEAFF

clone size: -
J gene: TRBJ2-2
D gene: TRBD2
V gene: TRBV10-3
CDR3 DNA: TGTGCCACTAGCGGGGGGAACACCGGGGAGCTGTTTTTT
CDR3 protein: CATSGGNTGELFF

clone size: -
J gene: TRBJ2-1
D gene: TRBD1
V gene: TRBV6-1
CDR3 DNA: TGTGCCAGCAGTGAGGGGACAGGGGGCTATGAGCAGTTCTTC
CDR3 protein: CASSEGTGGYEQFF

clone size: -
J gene: TRBJ1-5
D gene: -
V gene: TRBV6-5
CDR3 DNA: TGTGCCAGCAGAGCAGGGGACAATCAGCCCCAGCATTTT
CDR3 protein: CASRAGDNQPQHF

clone size: once
J gene: TRBJ1-1
D gene: -
V gene: TRBV7-9
CDR3 DNA: TGTGCCAGCAGCCGCAGTGGGGGCATGAACACTGAAGCTTTCTTT
CDR3 protein: CASSRSGGMNTEAFF

clone size: -
J gene: TRBJ1-4
D gene: -
V gene: TRBV5-3
CDR3 DNA: TGTGCCAGAAGCAACCACCGGGGCAAGGGAGGAACTAATGAAAAACTGTTTTTT
CDR3 protein: CARSNHRGKGGTNEKLFF

clone size: many
J gene: TRBJ1-5
D gene: -
V gene: TRBV27
CDR3 DNA: TGTGCCAGCAGTTTTGCAGGGGACAATCAGCCCCAGCATTTT
CDR3 protein: CASSFAGDNQPQHF

clone size: few
J gene: TRBJ1-2
D gene: -
V gene: TRBV9
CDR3 DNA: TGTGCCAGCAGCTCCCAGGGTTACACCTTC
CDR3 protein: CASSSQGYTF

clone size: -
J gene: TRBJ2-3
D gene: -
V gene: TRBV5-1
CDR3 DNA: TGCGCCAGCAGCTTGGGGGCCACAGATACGCAGTATTTT
CDR3 protein: CASSLGATDTQYF

clone size: -
J gene: TRBJ2-1
D gene: TRBD2
V gene: TRBV7-8
CDR3 DNA: TGTGCCAGCAGCACTGGACTAGCGGGGGTGGTCTATGAGCAGTTCTTC
CDR3 protein: CASSTGLAGVVYEQFF

clone size: -
J gene: TRBJ1-5
D gene: TRBD1
V gene: TRBV6-1
CDR3 DNA: TGTGCCAGCAGTGAATTAGGGGGCAGCCAGCCCCAGCATTTT
CDR3 protein: CASSELGGSQPQHF

clone size: -
J gene: TRBJ2-7
D gene: TRBD1
V gene: TRBV7-6
CDR3 DNA: TGTGCCAGCAGCTCCCGACAGGGGTATTCGGACGAGCAGTACTTC
CDR3 protein: CASSSRQGYSDEQYF

clone size: -
J gene: TRBJ2-2
D gene: TRBD1
V gene: TRBV19
CDR3 DNA: TGTGCCATACGACAGGGGGAGAACACCGGGGAGCTGTTTTTT
CDR3 protein: CAIRQGENTGELFF

clone size: few
J gene: TRBJ2-7
D gene: -
V gene: TRBV10-1
CDR3 DNA: TGCGCCAGCCTCTCCTACGAGCAGTACTTC
CDR3 protein: CASLSYEQYF

clone size: -
J gene: TRBJ1-1
D gene: -
V gene: TRBV19
CDR3 DNA: TGTGCCAGTAGTATTTACTCAGGGCGATTTACTGAAGCTTTCTTT
CDR3 protein: CASSIYSGRFTEAFF

clone size: -
J gene: TRBJ2-1
D gene: -
V gene: TRBV5-1
CDR3 DNA: TGCGCCAGCAGCTTGTCGTCGTCGGGATACAATGAGCAGTTCTTC
CDR3 protein: CASSLSSSGYNEQFF

clone size: -
J gene: TRBJ1-1
D gene: TRBD1
V gene: TRBV6-5
CDR3 DNA: TGTGCCAGCAGACACCTCCAGGGGGTCGGCACTGAAGCTTTCTTT
CDR3 protein: CASRHLQGVGTEAFF

clone size: -
J gene: TRBJ1-1
D gene: -
V gene: TRBV5-1
CDR3 DNA: TGCGCCAGCAGCTTCCAGGGTTCCACTGAAGCTTTCTTT
CDR3 protein: CASSFQGSTEAFF

clone size: -
J gene: TRBJ2-1
D gene: -
V gene: TRBV5-4
CDR3 DNA: TGTGCCAGCAGCTTAACTCGATTCGATGAGCAGTTCTTC
CDR3 protein: CASSLTRFDEQFF

clone size: -
J gene: TRBJ1-4
D gene: -
V gene: TRBV2
CDR3 DNA: TGTGCCAGCAGCCCACCCCCTATAAAGTTGGATGAAAAACTGTTTTTT
CDR3 protein: CASSPPPIKLDEKLFF

clone size: few
J gene: TRBJ2-3
D gene: -
V gene: TRBV29-1
CDR3 DNA: TGCAGCGTTGAACCCCAGGGGCCCCTTGGAGATACGCAGTATTTT
CDR3 protein: CSVEPQGPLGDTQYF

clone size: -
J gene: TRBJ2-2
D gene: TRBD1
V gene: TRBV5-1
CDR3 DNA: TGCGCCAGCAGCTGGACAGGGGGCGACACCGGGGAGCTGTTTTTT
CDR3 protein: CASSWTGGDTGELFF

clone size: -
J gene: TRBJ1-2
D gene: -
V gene: TRBV10-1
CDR3 DNA: TGCGCCAGCAGTGAGTGTCAGGGGCCCGGGGGGGGCTACACCTTC
CDR3 protein: CASSECQGPGGGYTF

clone size: -
J gene: TRBJ1-2
D gene: -
V gene: TRBV27
CDR3 DNA: TGTGCCAGCAGGCAGGGTAGCTATGGCTACACCTTC
CDR3 protein: CASRQGSYGYTF

clone size: -
J gene: TRBJ1-2
D gene: TRBD1
V gene: TRBV9
CDR3 DNA: TGTGCCAGCAGCGGACAGGGGAATTATGGCTACACCTTC
CDR3 protein: CASSGQGNYGYTF

clone size: -
J gene: TRBJ2-7
D gene: -
V gene: TRBV11-2
CDR3 DNA: TGTGCCAGCAGCCCCTATGGTCCCTACGAGCAGTACTTC
CDR3 protein: CASSPYGPYEQYF

clone size: -
J gene: TRBJ1-1
D gene: TRBD1
V gene: TRBV27
CDR3 DNA: TGTGCCAGCACCACACGGGACAGGGTGAGCTTTGAAGCTTTCTTT
CDR3 protein: CASTTRDRVSFEAFF

clone size: -
J gene: TRBJ2-1
D gene: TRBD2
V gene: TRBV13
CDR3 DNA: TGTGCCAGCAGCTTAGAATCTAGCGGGAGAAATGAGCAGTTCTTC
CDR3 protein: CASSLESSGRNEQFF